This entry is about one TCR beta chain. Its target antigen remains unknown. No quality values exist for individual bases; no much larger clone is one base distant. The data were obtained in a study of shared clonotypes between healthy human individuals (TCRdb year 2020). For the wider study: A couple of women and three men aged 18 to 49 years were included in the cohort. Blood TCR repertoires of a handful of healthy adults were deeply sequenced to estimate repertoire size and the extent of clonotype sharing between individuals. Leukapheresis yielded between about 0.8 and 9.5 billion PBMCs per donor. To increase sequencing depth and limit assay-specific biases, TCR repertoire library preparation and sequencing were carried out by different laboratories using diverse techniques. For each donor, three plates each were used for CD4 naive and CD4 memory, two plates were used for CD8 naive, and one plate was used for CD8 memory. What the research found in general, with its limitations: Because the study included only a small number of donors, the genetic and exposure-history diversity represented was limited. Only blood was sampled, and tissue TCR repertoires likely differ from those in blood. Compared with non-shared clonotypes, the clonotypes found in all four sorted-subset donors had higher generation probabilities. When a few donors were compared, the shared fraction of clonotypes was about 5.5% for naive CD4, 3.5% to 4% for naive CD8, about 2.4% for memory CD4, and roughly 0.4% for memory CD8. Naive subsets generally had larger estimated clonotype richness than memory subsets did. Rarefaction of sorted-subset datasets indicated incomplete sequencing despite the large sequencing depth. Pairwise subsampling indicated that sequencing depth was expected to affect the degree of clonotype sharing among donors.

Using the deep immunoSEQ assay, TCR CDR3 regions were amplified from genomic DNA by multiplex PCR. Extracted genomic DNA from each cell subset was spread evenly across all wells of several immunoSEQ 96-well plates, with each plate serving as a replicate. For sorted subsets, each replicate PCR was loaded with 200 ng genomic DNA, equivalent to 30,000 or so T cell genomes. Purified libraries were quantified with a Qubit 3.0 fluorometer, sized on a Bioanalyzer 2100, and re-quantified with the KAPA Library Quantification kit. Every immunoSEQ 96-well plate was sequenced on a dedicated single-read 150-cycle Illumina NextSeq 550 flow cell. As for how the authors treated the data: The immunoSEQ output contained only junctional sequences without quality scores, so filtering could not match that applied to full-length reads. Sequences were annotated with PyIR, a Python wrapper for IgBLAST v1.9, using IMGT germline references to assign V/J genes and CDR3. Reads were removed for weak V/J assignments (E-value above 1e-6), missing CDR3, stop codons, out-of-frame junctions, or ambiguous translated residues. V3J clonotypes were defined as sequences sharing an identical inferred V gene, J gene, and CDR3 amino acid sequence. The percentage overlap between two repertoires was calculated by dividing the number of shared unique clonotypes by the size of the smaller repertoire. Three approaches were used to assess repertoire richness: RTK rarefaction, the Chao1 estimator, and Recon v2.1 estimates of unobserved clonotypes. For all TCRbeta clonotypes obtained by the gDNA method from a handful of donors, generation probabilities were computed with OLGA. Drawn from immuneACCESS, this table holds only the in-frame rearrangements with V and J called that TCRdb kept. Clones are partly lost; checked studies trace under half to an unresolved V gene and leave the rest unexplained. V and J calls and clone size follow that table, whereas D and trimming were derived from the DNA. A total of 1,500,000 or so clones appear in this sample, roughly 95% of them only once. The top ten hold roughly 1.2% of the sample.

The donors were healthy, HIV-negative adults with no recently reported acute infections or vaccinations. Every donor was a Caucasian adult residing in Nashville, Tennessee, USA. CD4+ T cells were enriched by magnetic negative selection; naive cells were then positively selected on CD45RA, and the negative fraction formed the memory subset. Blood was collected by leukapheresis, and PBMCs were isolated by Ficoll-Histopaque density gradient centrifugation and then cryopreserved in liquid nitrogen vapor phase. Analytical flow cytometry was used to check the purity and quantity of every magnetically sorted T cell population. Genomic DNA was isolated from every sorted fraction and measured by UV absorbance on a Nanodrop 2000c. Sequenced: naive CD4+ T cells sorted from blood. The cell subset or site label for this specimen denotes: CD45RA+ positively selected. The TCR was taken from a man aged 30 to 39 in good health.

The DNA sequence is given as TGTGCCAGTAGTCCGACAGCCGATAATCAGCCCCAGCATTTT. This codes for CASSPTADNQPQHF. Recombination linked TRBV19 to TRBJ1-5, and possibly TRBD1, on 5 matching bases. The germline V gene (reference sequence) sets CDR1 to LNHDA and CDR2 to SQIVND. V is cut by 5 bases and J by 4 bases, and the space between the germline ends is 12 bases. The CDR3 runs 14 amino acids, cysteine and phenylalanine included. Kept here is only the CDR3 DNA, which spans 42 bases and is read in frame from base 1.